This TCR beta chain was captured by sequencing in a study of cytomegalovirus exposure and HLA in healthy donors. General study points: Reported results showed that the classifier diagnosed cytomegalovirus status with high specificity and sensitivity.

The PCR had 60 Vbeta and 13 Jbeta primers. The repertoire was sequenced with immunoSEQ multiplex PCR; TCRdb's copy has only in-frame clones and lacks some. The sample has 65,000 to 85,000 clones, about nine tenths seen once. On this clone itself: The target antigen is unknown. Different DNA sequences within this sample yield the same CDR3.

This receptor was obtained from a woman aged 25 to 39 in good health and CMV-seronegative. Sequencing was performed on PBMCs.

CDR3 sequence: CASSDLGSQPQHF. In DNA, the CDR3 is TGTGCCAGCAGTGACCTGGGGAGTCAGCCCCAGCATTTT. The chain carries TRBV6-5 and TRBJ1-5; D gene unclear. This CDR3 region has 13 residues. V dropped 5 bases and J dropped 6 bases, with 11 bases sitting between them. Germline assignment: CDR1 MNHEY and CDR2 SVGAGI.